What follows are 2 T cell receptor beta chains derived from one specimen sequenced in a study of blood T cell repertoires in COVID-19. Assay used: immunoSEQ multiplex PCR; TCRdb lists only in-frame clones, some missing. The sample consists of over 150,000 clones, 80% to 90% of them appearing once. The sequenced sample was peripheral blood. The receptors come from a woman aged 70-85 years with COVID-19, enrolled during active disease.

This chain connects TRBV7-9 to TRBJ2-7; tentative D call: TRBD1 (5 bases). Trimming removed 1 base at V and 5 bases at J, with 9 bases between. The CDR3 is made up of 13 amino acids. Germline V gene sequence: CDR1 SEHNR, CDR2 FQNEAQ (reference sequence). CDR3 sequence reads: CASSLGRVNEQYF. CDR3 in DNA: TGTGCCAGCAGCTTAGGCAGGGTAAACGAGCAGTACTTC.

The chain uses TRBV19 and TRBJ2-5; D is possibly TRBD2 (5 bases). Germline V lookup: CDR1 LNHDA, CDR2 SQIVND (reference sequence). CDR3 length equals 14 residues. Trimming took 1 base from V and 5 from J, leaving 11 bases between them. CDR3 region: CASSIAVGGETQYF. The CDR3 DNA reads TGTGCCAGTAGTATAGCTGTTGGCGGGGAGACCCAGTACTTC.